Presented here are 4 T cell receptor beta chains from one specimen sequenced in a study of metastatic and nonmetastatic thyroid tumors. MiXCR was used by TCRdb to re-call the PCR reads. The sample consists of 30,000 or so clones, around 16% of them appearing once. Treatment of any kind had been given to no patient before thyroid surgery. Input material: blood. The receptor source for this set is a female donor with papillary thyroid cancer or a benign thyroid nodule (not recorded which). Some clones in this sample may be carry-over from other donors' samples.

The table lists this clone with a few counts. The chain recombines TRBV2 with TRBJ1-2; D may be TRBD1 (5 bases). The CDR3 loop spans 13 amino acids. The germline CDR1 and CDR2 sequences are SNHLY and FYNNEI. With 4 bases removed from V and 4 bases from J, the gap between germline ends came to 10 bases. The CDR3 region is CASSGLGLYGYTF. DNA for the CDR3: TGTGCCAGCAGTGGGCTGGGACTCTATGGCTACACCTTC.

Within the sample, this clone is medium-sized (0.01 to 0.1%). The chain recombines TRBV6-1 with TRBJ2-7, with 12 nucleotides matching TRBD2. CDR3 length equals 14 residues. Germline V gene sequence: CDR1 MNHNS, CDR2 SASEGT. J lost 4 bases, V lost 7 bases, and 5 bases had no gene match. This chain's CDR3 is CASTTSGSLYEQYF. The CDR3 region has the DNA TGTGCCAGCACGACTAGCGGGAGCCTTTACGAGCAGTACTTC.

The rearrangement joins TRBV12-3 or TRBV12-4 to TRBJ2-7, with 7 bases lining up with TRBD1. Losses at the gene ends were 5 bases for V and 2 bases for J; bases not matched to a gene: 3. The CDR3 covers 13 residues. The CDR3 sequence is CASSPQGAYEQYF. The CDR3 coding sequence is TGTGCCAGCAGTCCTCAGGGGGCCTACGAGCAGTACTTC.

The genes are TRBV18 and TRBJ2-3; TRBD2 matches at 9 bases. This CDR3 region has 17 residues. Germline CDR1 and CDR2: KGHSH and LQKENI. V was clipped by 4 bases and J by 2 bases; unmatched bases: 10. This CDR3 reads CASSQEQAGGTTDTQYF. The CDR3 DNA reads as TGTGCCAGCTCACAAGAACAAGCGGGAGGAACCACAGATACGCAGTATTTT. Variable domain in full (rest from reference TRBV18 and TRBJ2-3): NAGVMQNPRHLVRRRGQEARLRCSPMKGHSHVYWYRQLPEEGLKFMVYLQKENIIDESGMPKERFSAEFPKEGPSILRIQQVVRGDSAAYFCASSQEQAGGTTDTQYFGPGTRLTVL.